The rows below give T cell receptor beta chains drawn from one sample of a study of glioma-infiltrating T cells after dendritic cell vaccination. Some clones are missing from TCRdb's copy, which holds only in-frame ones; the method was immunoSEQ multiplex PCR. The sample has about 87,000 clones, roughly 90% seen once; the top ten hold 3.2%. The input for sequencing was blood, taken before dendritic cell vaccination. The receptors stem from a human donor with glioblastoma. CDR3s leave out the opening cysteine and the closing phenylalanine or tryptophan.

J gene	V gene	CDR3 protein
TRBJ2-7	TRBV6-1	ASSEALAGGLSGEQY
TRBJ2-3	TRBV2	ASRNRGAGTDTQY
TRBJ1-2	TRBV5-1	ASSLGQGENGYT
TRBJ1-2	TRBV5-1	ASSPSGIDYGYT
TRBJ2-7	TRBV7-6	ASSPVGGAYEQY
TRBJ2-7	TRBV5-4	ASSPGQGGTYEQY
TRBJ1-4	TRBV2	ASLATGLGGNEKLF
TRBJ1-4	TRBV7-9	ASSSGGVRDEKLF
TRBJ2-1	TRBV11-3	ASSRTGANSYNEQF
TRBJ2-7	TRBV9	ASSVGLGGRIYEQY
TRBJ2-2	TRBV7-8	ASSDRGDTGELF
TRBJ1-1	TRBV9	ASSVGEGKAEAF
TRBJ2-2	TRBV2	ASSAGLYTGELF
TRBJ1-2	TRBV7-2	ASSLELRGYT
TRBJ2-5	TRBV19	ASSMGSRAQETQY
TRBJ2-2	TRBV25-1	ASSDRPLGELF
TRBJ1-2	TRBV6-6	ASSSSQNFYGYT
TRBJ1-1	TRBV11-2	ASSLQLNTEAF
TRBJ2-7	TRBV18	ASSPRVASGRKAYEQY
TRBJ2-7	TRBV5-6	ASSLGTSPYEQY
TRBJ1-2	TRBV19	ASSTQGGGYT
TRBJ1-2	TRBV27	ASSLNPWAGKGYGYT
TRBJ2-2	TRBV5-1	ASSSGNTGELF
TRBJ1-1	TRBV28	ASSSTGIPEAF
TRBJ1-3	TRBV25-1	ASSPLDSGNTIY
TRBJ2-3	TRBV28	ASTGQGISTDTQY
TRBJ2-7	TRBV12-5	ASARHYEQY
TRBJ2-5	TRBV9	ASSEGLAGGQETQY
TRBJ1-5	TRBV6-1	ASSEGQGGHQPQH
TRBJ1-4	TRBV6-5	ASRPQGNNEKLF
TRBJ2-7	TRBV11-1	ASTVTSGNPYEQY